This T cell receptor (beta chain) is from a study of T cell responses to AZD1222 COVID-19 vaccine. Sequencing used immunoSEQ multiplex PCR; TCRdb keeps in-frame clones, though not all of them. This table holds 150,000 to 250,000 clones, under 95% found once. Notes on the study in general: Vaccine-associated CD4 TCRs spanned spike, dominant at 160-218 and 743-854. Close to half of spike-specific TCRs reportedly recognize unmutated variant regions. Clonal diversity was possibly underestimated, and the donors were mostly white British, with more females.

On this clone itself: The antigen is undetermined. This specimen includes other DNA sequences encoding the same CDR3.

Between the trimmed V and J ends, which lost 6 bases and 6 bases, there was a span of 8 bases. The CDR3 has 11 amino acids. The source of this sequence is an adult who received the AZD1222 COVID-19 vaccine. The specimen was peripheral blood, collected 28 days after the second AZD1222 dose. The V gene is TRBV12-3 or TRBV12-4, the J gene TRBJ1-1, with D possibly being TRBD1 (5 bases). DNA of the CDR3: TGTGCCAGCAGAGTAGGGGCTGAAGCTTTCTTT. This encodes CASRVGAEAFF.